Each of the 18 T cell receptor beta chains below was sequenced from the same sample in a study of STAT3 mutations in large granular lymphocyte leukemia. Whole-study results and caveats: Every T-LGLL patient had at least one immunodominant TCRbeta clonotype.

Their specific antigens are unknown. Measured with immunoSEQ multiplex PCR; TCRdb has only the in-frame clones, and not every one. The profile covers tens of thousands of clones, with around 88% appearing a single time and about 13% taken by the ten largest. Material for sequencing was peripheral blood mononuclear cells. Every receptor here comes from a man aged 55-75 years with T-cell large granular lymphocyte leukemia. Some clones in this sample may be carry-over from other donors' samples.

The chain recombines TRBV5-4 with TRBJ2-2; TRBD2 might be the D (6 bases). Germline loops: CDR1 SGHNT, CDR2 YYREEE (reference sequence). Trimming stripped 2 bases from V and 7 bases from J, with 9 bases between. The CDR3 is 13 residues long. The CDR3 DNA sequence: TGTGCCAGCAGCTTCAAGGGAGGCGGGGAGCTGTTTTTT. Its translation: CASSFKGGGELFF.

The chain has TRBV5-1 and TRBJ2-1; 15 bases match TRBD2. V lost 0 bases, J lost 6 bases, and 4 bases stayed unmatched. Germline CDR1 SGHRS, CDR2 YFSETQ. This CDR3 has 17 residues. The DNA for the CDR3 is TGCGCCAGCAGCTTGGCCGGGACTAGCGGGGGGATCAATGAGCAGTTCTTC. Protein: CASSLAGTSGGINEQFF.

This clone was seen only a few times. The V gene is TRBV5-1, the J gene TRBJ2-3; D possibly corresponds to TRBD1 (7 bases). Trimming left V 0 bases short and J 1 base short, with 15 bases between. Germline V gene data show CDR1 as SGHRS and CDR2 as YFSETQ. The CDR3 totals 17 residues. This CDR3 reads CASSLVAGGPRTDTQYF. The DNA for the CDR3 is TGCGCCAGCAGCTTGGTGGCAGGGGGGCCCCGCACAGATACGCAGTATTTT.

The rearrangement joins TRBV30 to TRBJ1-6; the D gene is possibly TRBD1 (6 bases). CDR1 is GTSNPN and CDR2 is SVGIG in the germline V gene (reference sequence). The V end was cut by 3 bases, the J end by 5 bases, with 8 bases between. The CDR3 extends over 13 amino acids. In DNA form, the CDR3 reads TGTGCCTGGAGGGACAGCAATAATTCACCCCTCCACTTT. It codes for CAWRDSNNSPLHF.

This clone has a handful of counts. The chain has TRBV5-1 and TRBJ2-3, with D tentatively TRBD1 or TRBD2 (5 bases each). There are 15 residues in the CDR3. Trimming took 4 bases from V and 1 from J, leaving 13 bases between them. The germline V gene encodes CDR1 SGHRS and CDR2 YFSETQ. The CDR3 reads CASSQGDPRTDTQYF. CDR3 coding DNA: TGCGCCAGCAGCCAAGGGGACCCCCGCACAGATACGCAGTATTTT.

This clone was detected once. CDR3 coding DNA: TGTGCCAGCAGCCCAGGGACTTCGAACACCGGGGAGCTGTTTTTT. This gives the protein CASSPGTSNTGELFF. The chain uses TRBV9 and TRBJ2-2; D possibly corresponds to TRBD2 (6 bases). This CDR3 spans 15 amino acids. Germline V gives CDR1 SGDLS, CDR2 YYNGEE. The ends were cut back, 4 bases at V and 0 bases at J, with 10 bases in the middle. Supplemented by reference TRBV9 and TRBJ2-2, the full variable domain reads DSGVTQTPKHLITATGQRVTLRCSPRSGDLSVYWYQQSLDQGLQFLIQYYNGEERAKGNILERFSAQQFPDLHSELNLSSLELGDSALYFCASSPGTSNTGELFFGEGSRLTVL.

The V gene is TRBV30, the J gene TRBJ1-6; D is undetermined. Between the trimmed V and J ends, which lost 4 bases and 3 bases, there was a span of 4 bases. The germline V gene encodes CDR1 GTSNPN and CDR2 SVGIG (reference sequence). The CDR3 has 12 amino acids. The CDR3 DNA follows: TGTGCCTGGAAGGACTATAATTCACCCCTCCACTTT. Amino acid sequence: CAWKDYNSPLHF.

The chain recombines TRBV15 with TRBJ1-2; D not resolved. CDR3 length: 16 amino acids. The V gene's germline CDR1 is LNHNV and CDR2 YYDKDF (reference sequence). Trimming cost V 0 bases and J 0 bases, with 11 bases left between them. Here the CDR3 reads CATSRDLAATNYGYTF. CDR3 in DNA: TGTGCCACCAGCAGAGATCTGGCAGCTACTAACTATGGCTACACCTTC.

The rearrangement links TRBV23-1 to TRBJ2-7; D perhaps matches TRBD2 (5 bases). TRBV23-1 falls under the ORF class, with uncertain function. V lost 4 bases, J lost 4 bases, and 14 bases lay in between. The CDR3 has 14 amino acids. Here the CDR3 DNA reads TGCGCCAGCAGTCCCCGTGGACTTCCATACGAGCAGTACTTC. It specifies CASSPRGLPYEQYF.

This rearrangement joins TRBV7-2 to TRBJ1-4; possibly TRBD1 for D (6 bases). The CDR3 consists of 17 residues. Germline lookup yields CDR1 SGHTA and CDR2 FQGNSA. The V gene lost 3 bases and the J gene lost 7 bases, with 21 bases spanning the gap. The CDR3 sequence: CASSLTSGGQGIEKLFF. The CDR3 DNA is TGTGCCAGCAGCTTGACCAGCGGGGGGCAGGGCATTGAAAAACTGTTTTTT.

The CDR3 DNA follows: TGTGCCTGGAGTGTGGGACTAGCGGGAATAATTAGCACAGATACGCAGTATTTT. The encoded protein is CAWSVGLAGIISTDTQYF. V and J are TRBV30 and TRBJ2-3; 13 positions match TRBD2. The CDR3 runs to 18 residues. CDR1 and CDR2 from the germline V gene are GTSNPN and SVGIG (reference sequence). The junction had 6 bases not matched to a gene; V was cut back by 0 bases and J by 0 bases.

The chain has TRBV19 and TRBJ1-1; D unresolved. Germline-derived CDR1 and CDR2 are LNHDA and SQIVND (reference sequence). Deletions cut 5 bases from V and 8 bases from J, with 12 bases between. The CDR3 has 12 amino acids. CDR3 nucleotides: TGTGCCAGTAGTCCTAGGGTGCCCGAAGCTTTCTTT. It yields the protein CASSPRVPEAFF.

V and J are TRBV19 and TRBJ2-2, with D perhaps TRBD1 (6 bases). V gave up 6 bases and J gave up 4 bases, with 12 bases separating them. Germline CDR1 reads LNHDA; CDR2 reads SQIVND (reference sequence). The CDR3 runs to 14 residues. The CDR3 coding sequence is TGTGCCAGTAGCCCACAGGGTTTCACCGGGGAGCTGTTTTTT. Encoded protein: CASSPQGFTGELFF.

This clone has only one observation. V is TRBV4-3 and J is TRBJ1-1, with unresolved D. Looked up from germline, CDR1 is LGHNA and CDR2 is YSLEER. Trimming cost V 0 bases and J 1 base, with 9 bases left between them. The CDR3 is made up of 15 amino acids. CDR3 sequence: CASSQDLRGNTEAFF. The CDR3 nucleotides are TGCGCCAGCAGCCAAGATTTGCGGGGGAACACTGAAGCTTTCTTT.

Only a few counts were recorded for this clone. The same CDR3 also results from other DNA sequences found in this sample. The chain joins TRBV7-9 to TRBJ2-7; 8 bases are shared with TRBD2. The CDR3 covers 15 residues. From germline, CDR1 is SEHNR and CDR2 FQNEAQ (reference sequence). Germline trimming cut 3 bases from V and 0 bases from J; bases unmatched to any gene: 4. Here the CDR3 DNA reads TGTGCCAGCAGCTTGGGCGGGGGGTTCTCCTACGAGCAGTACTTC. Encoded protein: CASSLGGGFSYEQYF.

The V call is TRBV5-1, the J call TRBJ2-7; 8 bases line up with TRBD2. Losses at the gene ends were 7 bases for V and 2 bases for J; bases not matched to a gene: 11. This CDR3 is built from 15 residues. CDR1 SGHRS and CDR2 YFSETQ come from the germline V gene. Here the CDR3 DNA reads TGCGCCAGCCGGGAGGGAGCGGGAGCAACCTACGAGCAGTACTTC. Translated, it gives CASREGAGATYEQYF.

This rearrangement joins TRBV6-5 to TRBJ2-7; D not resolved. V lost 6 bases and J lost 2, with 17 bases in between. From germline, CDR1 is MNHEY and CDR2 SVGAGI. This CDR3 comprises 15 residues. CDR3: CASRQPGPLAYEQYF. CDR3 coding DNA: TGTGCCAGCAGACAACCCGGGCCCCTGGCCTACGAGCAGTACTTC.

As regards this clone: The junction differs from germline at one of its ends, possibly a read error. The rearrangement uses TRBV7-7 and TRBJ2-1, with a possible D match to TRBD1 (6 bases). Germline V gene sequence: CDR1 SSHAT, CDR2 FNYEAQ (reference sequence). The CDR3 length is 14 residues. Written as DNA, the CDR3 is TGTGCTAGCAGTCTAGGGGGTCAGGGCAATGAGCAGTTCTTC. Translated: CASSLGGQGNEQFF.